Shown below are 15 T cell receptor beta chains from a single sample sequenced in a study of OX40 agonist ivuxolimab in advanced cancers. Sequenced by immunoSEQ multiplex PCR; TCRdb stores in-frame clones only, minus some. Among tens of thousands of clones, around 86% were seen once, and the ten largest hold approximately 6.1%. This specimen consisted of CD4+ or CD8+ T cells sorted from blood, obtained in a trial of the OX40 agonist ivuxolimab. The receptors stem from an adult with an advanced solid tumor such as melanoma, head and neck, liver or kidney cancer.

J is TRBJ1-1 and V is TRBV5-8; D is uncertain. V shed 4 bases and J shed 4 bases, with 8 bases lying between them. The CDR3 is made up of 12 amino acids. The germline V gene encodes CDR1 SGHTS and CDR2 YDEGEE. In DNA, the CDR3 is TGTGCCAGCAGCCTGTTCGGCACTGAAGCTTTCTTT. Protein: CASSLFGTEAFF.

The chain carries TRBV6-5 and TRBJ1-1; possibly TRBD1 for D (5 bases). Germline assignment: CDR1 MNHEY and CDR2 SVGAGI. V was shortened by 6 bases and J by 4 bases, with 15 bases between the two germline ends. The CDR3 sequence is 14 residues long. The CDR3 sequence: CASSPGRLGTEAFF. CDR3 DNA sequence: TGTGCCAGCAGCCCGGGGCGGTTGGGCACTGAAGCTTTCTTT.

The chain carries TRBV29-1 and TRBJ2-2, with D perhaps matching TRBD1 or TRBD2 (5 bases each). This CDR3 contains 16 residues. Looked up from germline, CDR1 is SQVTM and CDR2 is ANQGSEA. V was clipped by 1 base and J by 4 bases, with 16 bases between them. CDR3 region: CSVEGTRQRGTGELFF. The CDR3 coding sequence is TGCAGCGTTGAAGGGACCCGACAGAGGGGCACCGGGGAGCTGTTTTTT.

This clone is termed medium-sized. Other DNA sequences in this sample translate to the same CDR3. V and J are TRBV7-9 and TRBJ1-1; D possibly corresponds to TRBD1 (5 bases). Trimming took 3 bases from V and 4 from J, leaving 9 bases between them. There are 13 residues in the CDR3. Germline CDR1 SEHNR, CDR2 FQNEAQ (reference sequence). The DNA of the CDR3 is TGTGCCAGCAGCTTGGGGGGAGGCACTGAAGCTTTCTTT. Its protein product is CASSLGGGTEAFF. The complete variable domain, with remaining parts taken from reference TRBV7-9 and TRBJ1-1, reads DTGVSQNPRHKITKRGQNVTFRCDPISEHNRLYWYRQTLGQGPEFLTYFQNEAQLEKSRLLSDRFSAERPKGSFSTLEIQRTEQGDSAMYLCASSLGGGTEAFFGQGTRLTVV.

V and J are TRBV7-9 and TRBJ2-2; D perhaps matches TRBD2 (6 bases). This CDR3 has 15 amino acids. Germline assignment: CDR1 SEHNR and CDR2 FQNEAQ (reference sequence). Trimming shortened V by 6 bases and J by 0 bases, and 11 bases separated the two germline ends. The CDR3 DNA reads TGTGCCAGCAGGTCGACTAGGACGAACACCGGGGAGCTGTTTTTT. Protein sequence: CASRSTRTNTGELFF. The full variable domain, its missing parts supplied by reference TRBV7-9 and TRBJ2-2, is DTGVSQNPRHKITKRGQNVTFRCDPISEHNRLYWYRQTLGQGPEFLTYFQNEAQLEKSRLLSDRFSAERPKGSFSTLEIQRTEQGDSAMYLCASRSTRTNTGELFFGEGSRLTVL.

The DNA of the CDR3 is TGTGCCAGTAGTATAGTTCCAGGGGTTACTGAAGCTTTCTTT. Residues: CASSIVPGVTEAFF. This chain links TRBV19 with TRBJ1-1, with D possibly being TRBD1 (6 bases). Trimming shortened V by 1 base and J by 5 bases, and 11 bases separated the two germline ends. CDR1 and CDR2 (germline): LNHDA, SQIVND (reference sequence). CDR3 size: 14 residues.

The V gene is TRBV19, the J gene TRBJ2-2, with D unclear. From germline, CDR1 is LNHDA and CDR2 SQIVND (reference sequence). The CDR3 has 15 amino acids. V was shortened by 3 bases and J by 3 bases, with 11 bases between the two germline ends. This CDR3 reads CASSIWGGDTGELFF. The CDR3 region has the DNA TGTGCCAGTAGTATCTGGGGTGGGGACACCGGGGAGCTGTTTTTT.

The gene calls are TRBV7-9 and TRBJ2-5; 13 bases line up with TRBD2. The CDR3 totals 16 residues. In germline, CDR1 is SEHNR, CDR2 FQNEAQ (reference sequence). V shed 4 bases, J shed 1 base, and the junction held 3 bases outside the gene matches. CDR3 DNA: TGTGCCAGCAGCTCCTGGACTAGCGGGGGCCAAGAGACCCAGTACTTC. It translates to CASSSWTSGGQETQYF.

The J gene is TRBJ1-5, the V gene TRBV27; weak D call: TRBD1 (6 bases). The germline gives CDR1 MNHEY, CDR2 SMNVEV (reference sequence). This CDR3 has 16 residues. Trimming removed 5 bases at V and 6 bases at J, with 20 bases between. The CDR3 is CASSPSRGGLRQPQHF. In DNA form, the CDR3 reads TGTGCCAGCAGTCCCAGTCGCGGGGGGCTGCGTCAGCCCCAGCATTTT.

This clone is a singleton in its sample. J is TRBJ2-2 and V is TRBV14; D call uncertain. Between the trimmed V and J ends, which lost 1 base and 6 bases, there was a span of 12 bases. CDR1 is SGHDN, CDR2 FVKESK, per germline. This CDR3 has 15 residues. The CDR3 reads CASSQASGLAGELFF. For the CDR3, the DNA is TGTGCCAGCAGCCAAGCCTCAGGTTTGGCCGGGGAGCTGTTTTTT.

The genes are TRBV9 and TRBJ1-2; D is uncertain. The CDR3 is made up of 14 amino acids. Trimming pared 6 bases from V and 4 bases from J, leaving 16 bases between. The V gene's germline CDR1 is SGDLS and CDR2 YYNGEE. The CDR3 DNA follows: TGTGCCAGCACCTTCGACTGGGAACTCTATGGCTACACCTTC. This sequence encodes CASTFDWELYGYTF.

The J gene is TRBJ2-1, the V gene TRBV28; D uncertain. Trimming removed 5 bases from V and 6 bases from J, with 14 bases in between. Germline CDR1 reads MDHEN; CDR2 reads SYDVKM. CDR3 length equals 14 residues. The CDR3 spells CASSPSLSSNEQFF. The CDR3 DNA follows: TGTGCCAGCAGTCCCTCCCTTTCGTCCAATGAGCAGTTCTTC.

Here the CDR3 reads CASSQEGTNQYEQYF. CDR3 coding DNA: TGCGCCAGCAGCCAAGAGGGGACCAACCAGTACGAGCAGTACTTC. V is TRBV4-3 and J is TRBJ2-7; D may be TRBD1 or TRBD2 (5 bases each). The CDR3 totals 15 residues. With 0 bases removed from V and 4 bases from J, the gap between germline ends came to 13 bases. CDR1 is LGHNA, CDR2 YSLEER, per germline.

About this clone: Other DNA sequences in the same sample also yield this CDR3. The chain combines TRBV6-6 with TRBJ2-5; D is undetermined. V was shortened by 3 bases and J by 5 bases, with 4 bases between the two germline ends. The CDR3 contains 11 residues. Germline CDR1 reads MNHNY; CDR2 reads SVGAGI (reference sequence). The CDR3 DNA is TGTGCCAGCAGTTATTCGGAGACCCAGTACTTC. Amino acid sequence: CASSYSETQYF.

This clone was recorded at least ten times. The gene calls are TRBV6-5 and TRBJ2-7; the match to TRBD2 covers 7 bases. Per the germline V gene, CDR1 is MNHEY and CDR2 is SVGAGI. The ends lost 9 bases at V and 7 bases at J; junction bases unmatched: 18. This CDR3 spans 15 amino acids. CDR3 sequence: CASRRDYLSVEEQYV. The CDR3 nucleotides read TGTGCCAGTCGAAGGGACTACCTCTCGGTTGAAGAGCAGTACGTC.